The entry below gives a single T cell receptor (beta chain) sequence along with its context. Its target is not known. These data come from a study of cytomegalovirus exposure and HLA in healthy donors. Study details: HLA-typed donors were the source of approximately 88 million unique TCRs held in an early data release. Assignment to the Caucasian-associated ancestry cluster applied to around 76% of the approximately 400 genotyped donors. Study conclusions and caveats: TCR beta sequences reportedly predicted most subjects' HLA-A and HLA-B alleles accurately.

The study ran its PCR with 60 Vbeta and 13 Jbeta primers. Sequenced by immunoSEQ multiplex PCR; TCRdb stores in-frame clones only, minus some. The sample carries under 200,000 clones, around 79% recorded once. Germline V gene lookup returns CDR1 SGHNT and CDR2 YENEEA. With V trimmed by 5 bases and J by 5 bases, 5 bases remained unmatched. CDR3 length: 13 residues. The sample was PBMCs. The clonotype was recovered from a middle-aged woman in good health and CMV-seropositive. V gene TRBV11-3 combines with J gene TRBJ2-7, with TRBD1 matching 8 bases. The CDR3 DNA sequence: TGTGCCAGCAGCGGACAGGGACCCCACGAGCAGTACTTC. Protein: CASSGQGPHEQYF. Filled out from reference TRBV11-3 and TRBJ2-7, the complete variable domain reads EAGVVQSPRYKIIEKKQPVAFWCNPISGHNTLYWYLQNLGQGPELLIRYENEEAVDDSQLPKDRFSAERLKGVDSTLKIQPAELGDSAVYLCASSGQGPHEQYFGPGTRLTVT.